Included here is one TCR beta chain sequence, with context. TCRdb's table, derived via immunoSEQ multiplex PCR, lists solely in-frame clones and lacks some. The profile shows 100,000 to 120,000 clones, about 85% of them singletons. Trimming took 0 bases from V and 3 from J, leaving 8 bases between them. Germline V gene data show CDR1 as GTSNPN and CDR2 as SVGIG (reference sequence). The CDR3 length is 13 residues. This sample was included in a study of T cell responses to AZD1222 COVID-19 vaccine. The V gene is TRBV30, the J gene TRBJ1-1; D not certain. The input for sequencing was peripheral blood, taken on day 0 of AZD1222 vaccination. This TCR came from an adult in good health. CDR3 amino acids: CAWSVLPDTEAFF. Here the CDR3 DNA reads TGTGCCTGGAGTGTACTCCCGGACACTGAAGCTTTCTTT. Combining the CDR3 with reference TRBV30 and TRBJ1-1 gives the whole variable domain SQTIHQWPATLVQPVGSPLSLECTVEGTSNPNLYWYRQAAGRGLQLLFYSVGIGQISSEVPQNLSASRPQDRQFILSSKKLLLSDSGFYLCAWSVLPDTEAFFGQGTRLTVV.